The following is a T cell receptor (beta chain) sequence with its context. Germline V gives CDR1 SGHRS, CDR2 YFSETQ. There are 15 residues in the CDR3. V gave up 4 bases and J gave up 5 bases; unmatched junction bases: 6. This entry is derived from a study of blood T cell repertoires in COVID-19. Study details: Whether acute or convalescent, the COVID-19 samples came from the United States, Italy and Spain. Nucleic acid was either cDNA or gDNA, and it came from T cells, B-cell-depleted T cells, or PBMCs.

In the authors' methods: The authors estimated nucleated cell counts from reference gene primer amplification. Using immunoSEQ multiplex PCR, the repertoire was profiled, and TCRdb retains in-frame clones only, with some absent. V and J calls and clone size follow that table, whereas D and trimming were derived from the DNA. The table has fewer than 150,000 clones, roughly 86% seen once; the top ten hold around 3.6%. This chain joins TRBV5-1 and TRBJ1-4; 9 bases line up with TRBD1. The TCR sequence derives from a woman aged 55-70 years with acute or convalescent COVID-19. Sequencing was done on a sample of peripheral blood. The CDR3 bases are TGCGCCAGCAGCATCCAGACAGGGGGGAATGAAAAACTGTTTTTT. This codes for CASSIQTGGNEKLFF. The full variable domain, its missing parts supplied by reference TRBV5-1 and TRBJ1-4, is KAGVTQTPRYLIKTRGQQVTLSCSPISGHRSVSWYQQTPGQGLQFLFEYFSETQRNKGNFPGRFSGRQFSNSRSEMNVSTLELGDSALYLCASSIQTGGNEKLFFGSGTQLSVL.